These T cell receptor beta chains were read from a single sample in a study of vaccination effects on CD4 cells after COVID-19. TCRdb's copy holds only in-frame clones and misses some; the assay was immunoSEQ multiplex PCR. The sample comprises about 31,000 clones, roughly 62% of which are singletons, and 25% to 30% rests with the top ten. Their specific antigens are unknown. The input for sequencing was CD4+ T cells from PBMCs cultured with HCoV-229E spike peptides, taken before COVID-19 vaccination. The source of these receptors is a human donor who received a COVID-19 vaccine. Each CDR3 is given with its conserved first and last residue. The order of the fields is clone size, V gene, D gene, J gene, CDR3 protein, CDR3 DNA. The D gene is left open where the match is weak. Where a row states a size, it is once, few, many or the class of an expanded clone; other rows omit it.

size: NA
V: TRBV6-5
D: NA
J: TRBJ1-6
CDR3: CASSPGYINNSPLHF
DNA: TGTGCCAGCAGCCCCGGTTATATTAATAATTCACCCCTCCACTTT

size: NA
V: TRBV28
D: NA
J: TRBJ1-1
CDR3: CASSLVTKNTEAFF
DNA: TGTGCCAGCAGCCTGGTGACAAAGAACACTGAAGCTTTCTTT

size: NA
V: TRBV7-3
D: NA
J: TRBJ2-1
CDR3: CASSPAGGGGNEQFF
DNA: TGTGCCAGCAGCCCCGCAGGGGGGGGCGGTAATGAGCAGTTCTTC

size: NA
V: TRBV5-6
D: NA
J: TRBJ1-1
CDR3: CASSLFQGKASEAFF
DNA: TGTGCCAGCAGCTTGTTTCAGGGCAAGGCCTCTGAAGCTTTCTTT

size: NA
V: TRBV25-1
D: TRBD2
J: TRBJ2-2
CDR3: CASSESGGRTLFF
DNA: TGTGCCAGCAGTGAATCGGGGGGACGGACGCTGTTTTTT

size: NA
V: TRBV3-1/TRBV3-2
D: NA
J: TRBJ2-3
CDR3: CASSQEVGSTDTQYF
DNA: TGTGCCAGCAGCCAAGAGGTGGGCAGCACAGATACGCAGTATTTT

size: NA
V: TRBV7-9
D: NA
J: TRBJ1-4
CDR3: CASSIRGSNEKLFF
DNA: TGTGCCAGCAGCATCAGGGGATCTAATGAAAAACTGTTTTTT

size: many
V: TRBV3-1/TRBV3-2
D: TRBD1
J: TRBJ2-1
CDR3: CASSQDRLTGTFF
DNA: TGTGCCAGCAGCCAAGACAGGTTGACAGGGACGTTCTTC

size: NA
V: TRBV9
D: NA
J: TRBJ1-2
CDR3: CASSSHPGQNAYGYTF
DNA: TGTGCCAGCAGCTCCCACCCCGGACAGAACGCCTATGGCTACACCTTC

size: NA
V: TRBV6-5
D: NA
J: TRBJ2-3
CDR3: CASSGPDTDTQYF
DNA: TGTGCCAGCAGCGGACCAGACACAGATACGCAGTATTTT

size: NA
V: TRBV3-1/TRBV3-2
D: NA
J: TRBJ1-1
CDR3: CASSPQQGNTEAFF
DNA: TGTGCCAGCAGTCCGCAACAAGGGAACACTGAAGCTTTCTTT

size: NA
V: TRBV10-3
D: NA
J: TRBJ1-5
CDR3: CAISGSNQPQHF
DNA: TGTGCCATCAGCGGTAGCAATCAGCCCCAGCATTTT

size: few
V: TRBV7-2
D: NA
J: TRBJ1-5
CDR3: CASSSSGLTNQPQHF
DNA: TGTGCCAGCAGCTCCTCCGGGCTGACCAATCAGCCCCAGCATTTT

size: few
V: TRBV5-5
D: TRBD1
J: TRBJ1-1
CDR3: CASSFSGGGGTEAFF
DNA: TGTGCCAGCAGCTTCTCAGGGGGCGGGGGGACTGAAGCTTTCTTT

size: NA
V: TRBV19
D: NA
J: TRBJ1-5
CDR3: CASSIVADRQHF
DNA: TGTGCCAGTAGTATAGTGGCGGATAGGCAGCATTTT

size: NA
V: TRBV28
D: TRBD1
J: TRBJ2-2
CDR3: CASSSPGTGNTGELFF
DNA: TGTGCCAGCAGTTCCCCCGGGACAGGGAACACCGGGGAGCTGTTTTTT

size: NA
V: TRBV27
D: NA
J: TRBJ1-1
CDR3: CASSLSAVNTEAFF
DNA: TGTGCCAGCAGTTTGTCGGCGGTGAACACTGAAGCTTTCTTT

size: NA
V: TRBV7-9
D: NA
J: TRBJ1-1
CDR3: CASSLDRRSEAFF
DNA: TGTGCCAGCAGCTTGGATCGGCGATCGGAAGCTTTCTTT

size: NA
V: TRBV7-2
D: NA
J: TRBJ2-1
CDR3: CASSLALRRDGEQFF
DNA: TGTGCCAGCAGCTTAGCGCTCCGCAGGGATGGTGAGCAGTTCTTC

size: NA
V: TRBV28
D: NA
J: TRBJ2-2
CDR3: CASSLGLGGTGELFF
DNA: TGTGCCAGCAGTCTCGGACTAGGGGGCACCGGGGAGCTGTTTTTT

size: NA
V: TRBV7-2
D: TRBD2
J: TRBJ2-7
CDR3: CASSFSGTSLSSYEQYF
DNA: TGTGCCAGCAGCTTTTCGGGGACTAGCCTAAGCTCCTACGAGCAGTACTTC

size: few
V: TRBV19
D: TRBD1
J: TRBJ1-1
CDR3: CASSKDRGQNTEAFF
DNA: TGTGCCAGTAGTAAGGACAGGGGACAGAACACTGAAGCTTTCTTT

size: NA
V: TRBV7-2
D: TRBD2
J: TRBJ2-1
CDR3: CASSPLGREANEQFF
DNA: TGTGCCAGCAGCCCCCTTGGGAGGGAGGCCAATGAGCAGTTCTTC

size: NA
V: TRBV7-2
D: TRBD1
J: TRBJ2-5
CDR3: CASSRGQGRRETQYF
DNA: TGTGCCAGCAGCCGTGGACAGGGGCGGCGGGAGACCCAGTACTTC

size: NA
V: TRBV7-6
D: NA
J: TRBJ2-1
CDR3: CASSLAHTGEQFF
DNA: TGTGCCAGCAGCTTAGCGCATACTGGTGAGCAGTTCTTC

size: NA
V: TRBV5-1
D: TRBD2
J: TRBJ2-2
CDR3: CASSYGTSGRVTGELFF
DNA: TGCGCCAGCAGCTATGGGACTAGCGGAAGGGTCACCGGGGAGCTGTTTTTT

size: NA
V: TRBV3-1/TRBV3-2
D: NA
J: TRBJ1-1
CDR3: CASSETMNTEAFF
DNA: TGTGCCAGCAGCGAAACCATGAACACTGAAGCTTTCTTT

size: NA
V: TRBV27
D: NA
J: TRBJ2-6
CDR3: CASSLNSGANVLTF
DNA: TGTGCCAGCAGTTTAAACTCTGGGGCCAACGTCCTGACTTTC

size: NA
V: TRBV10-3
D: TRBD1
J: TRBJ1-1
CDR3: CAISGGTGGYTEAFF
DNA: TGTGCCATCAGTGGGGGGACAGGGGGCTACACTGAAGCTTTCTTT

size: NA
V: TRBV11-2
D: TRBD1
J: TRBJ1-1
CDR3: CASSPRQGWYTEAFF
DNA: TGTGCCAGCAGCCCCAGACAGGGTTGGTACACTGAAGCTTTCTTT

size: NA
V: TRBV7-2
D: NA
J: TRBJ1-5
CDR3: CASSFWGGQPQHF
DNA: TGTGCCAGCAGCTTTTGGGGGGGACAGCCCCAGCATTTT

size: NA
V: TRBV9
D: NA
J: TRBJ2-3
CDR3: CASSVESSVDTQYF
DNA: TGTGCCAGCAGCGTGGAAAGTTCTGTAGATACGCAGTATTTT

size: NA
V: TRBV2
D: NA
J: TRBJ2-5
CDR3: CASGGLTGRETQYF
DNA: TGTGCCAGCGGCGGGCTGACCGGCAGGGAGACCCAGTACTTC

size: NA
V: TRBV5-1
D: TRBD2
J: TRBJ2-3
CDR3: CASSWSSGGDTDTQYF
DNA: TGCGCCAGCAGCTGGTCTAGCGGGGGGGACACAGATACGCAGTATTTT

size: NA
V: TRBV3-1/TRBV3-2
D: NA
J: TRBJ2-5
CDR3: CASSQDGQTQYF
DNA: TGTGCCAGCAGCCAAGATGGACAGACCCAGTACTTC

size: few
V: TRBV6-4
D: TRBD1
J: TRBJ2-3
CDR3: CASGTGHTDTQYF
DNA: TGTGCCAGCGGGACAGGGCACACAGATACGCAGTATTTT

size: NA
V: TRBV19
D: TRBD2
J: TRBJ2-4
CDR3: CASSIIGGSGRAFAF
DNA: TGTGCCAGTAGTATTATCGGGGGTAGCGGGAGGGCCTTCGCCTTC

size: NA
V: TRBV5-4
D: NA
J: TRBJ2-2
CDR3: CASSFRVRPGTGELFF
DNA: TGTGCCAGCAGCTTCCGGGTCCGTCCGGGGACCGGGGAGCTGTTTTTT

size: NA
V: TRBV28
D: NA
J: TRBJ2-2
CDR3: CAISGTIGELFF
DNA: TGTGCCATCTCTGGGACGATCGGGGAGCTGTTTTTT

size: NA
V: TRBV19
D: NA
J: TRBJ2-1
CDR3: CASSRTGQRSNEQFF
DNA: TGTGCCAGTAGTCGGACCGGACAGAGATCCAATGAGCAGTTCTTC

size: NA
V: TRBV7-9
D: NA
J: TRBJ2-3
CDR3: CASSLGSSTSTDTQYF
DNA: TGTGCCAGCAGCTTAGGGTCGTCGACCAGCACAGATACGCAGTATTTT

size: NA
V: TRBV6-4
D: NA
J: TRBJ2-1
CDR3: CASSVERARGNEQFF
DNA: TGTGCCAGCAGTGTAGAGCGCGCGAGGGGCAATGAGCAGTTCTTC

size: once
V: TRBV7-9
D: TRBD2
J: TRBJ2-3
CDR3: CASSLGLLAGGESTDTQYF
DNA: TGTGCCAGCAGCTTAGGCTTACTAGCGGGAGGGGAAAGCACAGATACGCAGTATTTT

size: once
V: TRBV19
D: NA
J: TRBJ2-5
CDR3: CASSLDNGNQETQYF
DNA: TGTGCCAGTAGTCTCGACAACGGGAACCAAGAGACCCAGTACTTC